A single sample gave rise to the 7 T cell receptor beta chains below, sequenced in a study of blood T cell repertoires in COVID-19. The table came from immunoSEQ multiplex PCR; TCRdb's copy has only in-frame clones and leaves some out. The table lists over 20,000 clones, approximately 83% of them singletons. Sequenced material: peripheral blood. Every receptor here comes from a man aged 70-80 years with acute or convalescent COVID-19.

The chain couples TRBV24-1 to TRBJ1-1; 7 bases fit TRBD1. From germline, CDR1 is KGHDR and CDR2 SFDVKD. The CDR3 contains 15 residues. The J segment lost 6 bases and the V segment lost 0 bases, leaving 6 bases of the junction unmatched. CDR3 residues: CATSDLRNRGAEAFF. In DNA, the CDR3 is TGTGCCACCAGTGATTTGAGGAACAGGGGCGCTGAAGCTTTCTTT.

The chain carries TRBV9 and TRBJ2-1; 9 positions match TRBD1. CDR3 length equals 15 residues. Per germline, CDR1 SGDLS and CDR2 YYNGEE. V lost 4 bases, J lost 5 bases, and 7 bases stayed unmatched. CDR3 sequence reads: CASSPGTGRNNEQFF. As DNA, the CDR3 is TGTGCCAGCAGCCCAGGGACAGGGAGGAACAATGAGCAGTTCTTC.

The chain couples TRBV6-5 to TRBJ1-5, with no clear D. The CDR3 runs to 14 residues. Per the germline V gene, CDR1 is MNHEY and CDR2 is SVGAGI. The germline V and J ends were trimmed by 6 bases and 3 bases, with 12 bases remaining between them. The CDR3 loop is CASSPREANQPQHF. The DNA of the CDR3 is TGTGCCAGCAGCCCCCGGGAGGCCAATCAGCCCCAGCATTTT.

This chain uses TRBV5-1 with TRBJ1-1; TRBD1 matches at 8 bases. CDR1 and CDR2 (germline): SGHRS, YFSETQ. Trimming took 4 bases from V and 4 from J; bases not matched to a gene: 9. CDR3 length: 15 amino acids. CDR3 residues: CASSPRTGFVTEAFF. As DNA, the CDR3 is TGCGCCAGCAGCCCAAGGACAGGGTTCGTCACTGAAGCTTTCTTT.

J is TRBJ2-1 and V is TRBV9; 8 positions agree with TRBD2. The CDR3 covers 14 residues. Germline V CDR1 and CDR2: SGDLS, YYNGEE. V was clipped by 0 bases and J by 7 bases; unmatched bases: 3. CDR3 protein: CASSVAGTRNEQFF. CDR3 in DNA: TGTGCCAGCAGCGTAGCTGGGACTAGGAATGAGCAGTTCTTC.

V is TRBV5-4 and J is TRBJ2-4, with TRBD2 identical over 7 bases. The V gene's germline CDR1 is SGHNT and CDR2 YYREEE (reference sequence). V lost 0 bases, J lost 5 bases, and 8 bases stayed unmatched. There are 16 residues in the CDR3. This CDR3 is CASSLEVGRGENIQYF. The CDR3 nucleotides read TGTGCCAGCAGCTTGGAGGTAGGGAGGGGCGAAAACATTCAGTACTTC. Full variable domain (outside the CDR3, taken from reference TRBV5-4 and TRBJ2-4): ETGVTQSPTHLIKTRGQQVTLRCSSQSGHNTVSWYQQALGQGPQFIFQYYREEENGRGNFPPRFSGLQFPNYSSELNVNALELDDSALYLCASSLEVGRGENIQYFGAGTRLSVL.

The V and J genes are TRBV14 and TRBJ2-1; 14 bases line up with TRBD2. From germline, CDR1 is SGHDN and CDR2 FVKESK. V lost 4 bases, J lost 9 bases, and 5 bases stayed unmatched. The CDR3 contains 15 residues. The CDR3 reads CASSPGLAGVGEQFF. The CDR3 bases are TGTGCCAGCAGCCCGGGACTAGCGGGAGTCGGTGAGCAGTTCTTC.